What follows describes a single T cell receptor (beta chain). This clonotype appeared a few times. The antigen this receptor binds is unknown. Base qualities are not recorded, but no much larger clone differs from it by a single base. This sample was taken from a study of T cells in Graves' hyperthyroidism and ophthalmopathy (dated by TCRdb to the late 2010s). Regarding the study in general: Peripheral blood samples were taken at initial diagnosis, before any treatment was given. TCR Vbeta CDR3 sequencing of 135 peripheral blood samples (more than 40 ophthalmopathy, roughly 72 hyperthyroidism and around 17 progressor patients) is reported in the paper. The 90 or so discovery patients were randomly split 7:3 into training and test sets. Thyroid tissue and blood T-cell repertoires from six Graves' hyperthyroidism patients were also compared in the study. Prospective prediction of ophthalmopathy was tested in an independent validation cohort consisting of 18 hyperthyroidism patients and 17 patients who later progressed to ophthalmopathy. After sampling, hyperthyroidism patients received methimazole starting at 30 mg daily, and ophthalmopathy patients received high-dose intravenous methylprednisolone. To identify TCR V-J signatures that set the groups apart, the researchers used a discovery cohort of 90 to 100 patients, made up of 43 with Graves' ophthalmopathy and 57 with stable Graves' hyperthyroidism. Study-wide findings and limitations: Most expanded thyroid clonotypes (frequency above 0.001) were also found in blood, which suggests that blood repertoires may mirror thyroid immune responses. No statistical method was used to fix the sample size in advance, and group allocation was not hidden from the investigators. A model built on a 13 V-J signature distinguished ophthalmopathy from stable hyperthyroidism, reaching 87.88% sensitivity and under 84% specificity in cross-validation and 80%/75% in testing. During validation, the model predicted progression to ophthalmopathy a median of about 5.9 months ahead of onset, with around 71% sensitivity and roughly 75% specificity.

Amplification of TCR beta CDR3 regions was carried out from RNA transcripts. The TCR CDR3 was subjected to a first round of RT-PCR using the HTBI primer set and the Qiagen OneStep RT-PCR kit. Libraries were constructed in a second round of multiplex PCR, after which size selection and purification were performed. Libraries were sequenced paired-end with 100 bp reads on an Illumina HiSeq2000. The authors' analysis ran thus. SOAPnuke was used to process the raw data, removing reads that contained adapters or uncalled bases, had a mean Phred below 15, or lacked an exact match to the constant primer or identifier. High-quality paired reads were merged using COPE v1.2.5, and each unique nucleotide sequence was defined as a clonotype. MiTCR v1.1 was used to align clonotypes to the IMGT TRBV, TRBD and TRBJ reference segments. Only V-J combinations with frequency above 0.0001, covering about 99% of repertoires, were analysed. A TCS score was defined as the ratio between F50 (clonal expansion) and ExV (chaos), using BLOSUM62-based TCRdist between CDR3 peptides within each V-J. Welch's t-statistics and random forest reduced 500 to 550 V-J features to 10 to 15, which were used in a naive Bayes classifier (R e1071). TCRdb reprocessing: public reads trimmed at Q25 with fastp, clones called with MiXCR, in-frame beta chains kept. Rows merge per CDR3 protein into single entries with the most common DNA and genes. These V and J calls rely on TCRdb rather than the paper's analysis. This sample lists about 400,000 distinct CDR3 sequences; 11% to 15% were detected once. The top ten hold approximately 27% of the sample.

In the ophthalmopathy patients, disease was moderately to severely active, with a Clinical Activity Score of 3 or more, a NOSPECS grade of 4 or more, and a duration of less than 3 months. The study excluded patients with uncontrolled infections, other autoimmune diseases, pregnancy or lactation. Diagnoses were based on clinical symptoms, serum thyroxine and TRAb, thyroid ultrasound and orbital computed tomography. Ficoll-Paque density gradient centrifugation was used to isolate PBMCs from under 11 ml of fresh peripheral blood. Total RNA was extracted using Trizol reagent, and RNA quality was assessed on an Agilent 2100 Bioanalyzer. The sample was blood. The TCR originated in a man aged 45-60 years with Graves' ophthalmopathy.

The CDR3: CASSGQSSEQYF. The nucleotide sequence reads TGCGCCAGCAGTGGGCAGTCCTCGGAGCAGTACTTC. The chain employs TRBV5-1 and TRBJ2-7, with no reliable assignment of the D segment. V lost 5 bases and J lost 7 bases; the stretch between them is 13 bases long. The CDR3 runs 12 residues from the cysteine to the phenylalanine. Only the CDR3 DNA is retained, 36 bases long and in frame from the first base. CDR1 and CDR2 are drawn from the germline V gene: SGHRS, YFSETQ.